A single sample is the source of the 30 T cell receptor beta chains below, sequenced in a study of blood T cell repertoires in COVID-19. Produced via immunoSEQ multiplex PCR; TCRdb's table is partial and in-frame only. The sample records some 240,000 clones, 84% being singletons. Input material: peripheral blood. These receptors were obtained from a woman aged 40 to 50 who had recovered from COVID-19.

This sequence joins TRBV6-6 and TRBJ1-6; 8 bases align to TRBD1. Germline CDR1 and CDR2: MNHNY and SVGAGI (reference sequence). Germline trimming cut 5 bases from V and 1 base from J; bases unmatched to any gene: 7. This CDR3 has 17 residues. The CDR3 sequence is CASSPRTGTSYNSPLHF. Here the CDR3 DNA reads TGTGCCAGCAGTCCCAGGACAGGGACATCCTATAATTCACCCCTCCACTTT.

This clone was recorded once. The chain combines TRBV9 with TRBJ2-2, with 10 positions matching TRBD1. The CDR3 length is 17 residues. After removal of 4 bases from V and 5 bases from J, the junction contained 11 bases not matched to a gene. Germline CDR1 SGDLS, CDR2 YYNGEE. The CDR3 here is CASSSRQGARWTGELFF. The CDR3 DNA is TGTGCCAGCAGCTCCCGACAGGGGGCTAGATGGACCGGGGAGCTGTTTTTT.

The DNA for the CDR3 is TGTGCCTGGAAGGAGGGAGATACGCAGTATTTT. Translated: CAWKEGDTQYF. The J gene is TRBJ2-3, the V gene TRBV30; D may be TRBD2 (6 bases). The CDR3 is made up of 11 amino acids. From germline, CDR1 is GTSNPN and CDR2 SVGIG (reference sequence). V gave up 4 bases and J gave up 5 bases, with 7 bases separating them. Full variable domain (outside the CDR3, taken from reference TRBV30 and TRBJ2-3): SQTIHQWPATLVQPVGSPLSLECTVEGTSNPNLYWYRQAAGRGLQLLFYSVGIGQISSEVPQNLSASRPQDRQFILSSKKLLLSDSGFYLCAWKEGDTQYFGPGTRLTVL.

The CDR3 loop is CASSFSESGGFYEQYF. CDR3 DNA: TGTGCCAGCAGCTTCAGTGAAAGCGGGGGGTTCTACGAGCAGTACTTC. J is TRBJ2-7 and V is TRBV7-2; 9 bases map to TRBD2. The V segment lost 3 bases and the J segment 3 bases; nucleotides outside the gene matches: 9. From germline, CDR1 is SGHTA and CDR2 FQGNSA. This CDR3 is 16 amino acids long.

As DNA, the CDR3 is TGTGCCAGCAGTGAGGGAGACTATGGCTACACCTTC. This gives the protein CASSEGDYGYTF. V usage is TRBV6-1 and J usage is TRBJ1-2; D unclear. V was shortened by 3 bases and J by 3 bases, with 5 bases between the two germline ends. Germline CDR1 and CDR2: MNHNS and SASEGT. The CDR3 extends over 12 amino acids.

The chain uses TRBV28 and TRBJ1-1, with a weak D call TRBD1 (5 bases). The V and J ends lost 8 bases and 4 bases respectively, with 20 bases between them. The CDR3 runs 15 residues. Germline loops: CDR1 MDHEN, CDR2 SYDVKM. The DNA for the CDR3 is TGTGCCAGCCAATTGGGCGGGGACCTGGGCACTGAAGCTTTCTTT. Translated, it gives CASQLGGDLGTEAFF.

The chain's CDR3 is CASSEGTAESYTF. Written as DNA, the CDR3 is TGTGCCAGCAGTGAAGGGACAGCGGAAAGCTACACCTTC. This chain connects TRBV2 to TRBJ1-2; a possible D gene is TRBD1 (6 bases). Per germline, CDR1 SNHLY and CDR2 FYNNEI. The CDR3 spans 13 residues. V was shortened by 1 base and J by 9 bases, with 12 bases between the two germline ends.

CDR3 nucleotides: TGTGCCAGCAAATTAGGGGAGGTGAGCAATGAGCAGTTCTTC. As protein: CASKLGEVSNEQFF. J is TRBJ2-1 and V is TRBV6-5, with D perhaps TRBD2 (6 bases). CDR3 length equals 14 residues. From germline, CDR1 is MNHEY and CDR2 SVGAGI. Trimming pared 7 bases from V and 6 bases from J, leaving 16 bases between.

The V gene is TRBV5-1, the J gene TRBJ2-5; a weak D match, TRBD1 (5 bases). Per germline, CDR1 SGHRS and CDR2 YFSETQ. V lost 0 bases and J lost 2, with 11 bases in between. CDR3 size: 15 residues. CDR3 protein: CASSLDRIDQETQYF. As DNA, the CDR3 is TGCGCCAGCAGCTTGGACAGGATCGATCAAGAGACCCAGTACTTC.

The rearrangement uses TRBV7-2 and TRBJ2-7; the match to TRBD1 covers 8 bases. This CDR3 is built from 16 residues. Losses at the gene ends were 2 bases for V and 1 base for J; bases not matched to a gene: 7. The germline gives CDR1 SGHTA, CDR2 FQGNSA. This chain's CDR3 is CASSLIAGGASYEQYF. CDR3 bases: TGTGCCAGCAGCTTAATCGCAGGGGGCGCTTCCTACGAGCAGTACTTC. Filled out from reference TRBV7-2 and TRBJ2-7, the complete variable domain reads GAGVSQSPSNKVTEKGKDVELRCDPISGHTALYWYRQSLGQGLEFLIYFQGNSAPDKSGLPSDRFSAERTGGSVSTLTIQRTQQEDSAVYLCASSLIAGGASYEQYFGPGTRLTVT.

The gene calls are TRBV2 and TRBJ2-3, with 13 nucleotides matching TRBD2. Germline V CDR1 and CDR2: SNHLY, FYNNEI. V shed 7 bases, J shed 7 bases, and the junction held 20 bases outside the gene matches. The CDR3 runs to 19 residues. The CDR3 DNA is TGTGCCAGCACCGGGCGTACTAGCGGGGGGGCTCTTATGGTACATACGCAGTATTTT. This sequence encodes CASTGRTSGGALMVHTQYF.

The chain employs TRBV5-1 and TRBJ1-2; no definite D call. Germline assignment: CDR1 SGHRS and CDR2 YFSETQ. Trimming took 2 bases from V and 5 from J, leaving 10 bases between them. This CDR3 is 13 amino acids long. The CDR3 region has the DNA TGCGCCAGCAGCTTTGGAACAGCTTATGGCTACACCTTC. This codes for CASSFGTAYGYTF. The variable domain in full, completed from reference TRBV5-1 and TRBJ1-2, reads KAGVTQTPRYLIKTRGQQVTLSCSPISGHRSVSWYQQTPGQGLQFLFEYFSETQRNKGNFPGRFSGRQFSNSRSEMNVSTLELGDSALYLCASSFGTAYGYTFGSGTRLTVV.

The rearrangement uses TRBV3-1 (or the pseudogene TRBV3-2) and TRBJ2-2; D is unclear. CDR1 and CDR2 from the germline V gene are LGHDT and YNNKEL (reference sequence). This CDR3 has 17 residues. The V and J ends lost 1 base and 0 bases respectively, with 12 bases between them. The DNA for the CDR3 is TGTGCCAGCAGCCAAGGCTATGGCGGAACGAACACCGGGGAGCTGTTTTTT. It encodes CASSQGYGGTNTGELFF.

This clone has only a few counts. The J gene is TRBJ1-2, the V gene TRBV2, with 8 bases aligning to TRBD1. CDR1 and CDR2 (germline): SNHLY, FYNNEI. Unmatched junction bases numbered 4, after V lost 3 bases and J lost 4 bases. This CDR3 comprises 14 residues. CDR3 region: CASSERQGFYGYTF. CDR3 DNA: TGTGCCAGCAGTGAGCGACAGGGGTTCTATGGCTACACCTTC.

The chain has TRBV10-1 and TRBJ1-5; unclear D gene. V was clipped by 6 bases and J by 6 bases, with 27 bases between them. The CDR3 loop spans 18 amino acids. The V gene's germline CDR1 is WNHNN and CDR2 SYGVQD (reference sequence). CDR3 in DNA: TGCGCCAGCAGAACCCGAGGGCGCATGGTTACCAGATGTCAGCCCCAGCATTTT. The encoded protein is CASRTRGRMVTRCQPQHF.

V and J are TRBV6-5 and TRBJ1-1; D is perhaps TRBD1 (6 bases). This CDR3 contains 14 residues. Germline CDR1 is MNHEY and CDR2 is SVGAGI. Trimming pared 6 bases from V and 6 bases from J, leaving 17 bases between. The CDR3 DNA reads as TGTGCCAGCAGAATCACCGGGACATTCCCTGAAGCTTTCTTT. Translation: CASRITGTFPEAFF.

The J gene is TRBJ2-3, the V gene TRBV6-5; D is perhaps TRBD2 (6 bases). Germline CDR1 MNHEY, CDR2 SVGAGI. V lost 5 bases, J lost 4 bases, and 13 bases lay in between. This CDR3 has 14 residues. The chain's CDR3 is CASSSRTIADTQYF. The CDR3 coding sequence is TGTGCCAGCAGTAGCCGGACTATTGCAGATACGCAGTATTTT.

The rearrangement uses TRBV5-1 and TRBJ1-4, with D unclear. The CDR3 is made up of 14 amino acids. The germline gives CDR1 SGHRS, CDR2 YFSETQ. The V and J ends lost 6 bases and 0 bases respectively, with 9 bases between them. CDR3 loop: CASTGSSTNEKLFF. For the CDR3, the DNA is TGCGCCAGCACCGGGTCTTCAACTAATGAAAAACTGTTTTTT.

The V gene is TRBV7-9, the J gene TRBJ2-5; 15 positions match TRBD2. Germline CDR1 and CDR2: SEHNR and FQNEAQ (reference sequence). With V trimmed by 4 bases and J by 4 bases, 10 bases remained unmatched. This CDR3 has 18 amino acids. The DNA for the CDR3 is TGTGCCAGCAGCTCCGGACTAGCGGGGGGGCCTCGGAGAGAGACCCAGTACTTC. It is translated as CASSSGLAGGPRRETQYF.

A single count supports this clone. The chain links TRBV18 to TRBJ2-1, with 9 positions matching TRBD1. Losses at the gene ends were 3 bases for V and 7 bases for J; bases not matched to a gene: 7. This CDR3 is 15 amino acids long. The germline V gene encodes CDR1 KGHSH and CDR2 LQKENI. Here the CDR3 reads CASSPGTGRGNEQFF. CDR3 DNA: TGTGCCAGCTCACCCGGGACAGGGCGAGGGAATGAGCAGTTCTTC.

V is TRBV27 and J is TRBJ2-7; the match to TRBD2 covers 8 bases. V was pared by 2 bases and J by 5 bases, with 5 bases of the junction left unmatched. The germline V gene encodes CDR1 MNHEY and CDR2 SMNVEV (reference sequence). CDR3 length: 14 amino acids. CDR3 sequence: CASSLREGAHEQYF. The CDR3 DNA follows: TGTGCCAGCAGTTTACGGGAGGGAGCCCACGAGCAGTACTTC.

V is TRBV5-8 and J is TRBJ2-3; 7 bases align to TRBD1. The CDR3 sequence is 17 residues long. V trimming: 0 bases; J trimming: 3 bases; junction bases outside the gene matches: 10. Per the germline V gene, CDR1 is SGHTS and CDR2 is YDEGEE. The CDR3 protein is CASSLGQGVFITDTQYF. In nucleotides, the CDR3 is TGTGCCAGCAGCTTGGGCCAGGGGGTCTTTATAACAGATACGCAGTATTTT.

V usage is TRBV27 and J usage is TRBJ1-4; 8 bases are shared with TRBD1. V gave up 6 bases and J gave up 6 bases; unmatched junction bases: 6. The CDR3 extends over 14 amino acids. Germline V gene sequence: CDR1 MNHEY, CDR2 SMNVEV (reference sequence). The DNA for the CDR3 is TGTGCCAGCAGGATCGGACAGGGCCATGAAAAACTGTTTTTT. It translates to CASRIGQGHEKLFF. The full variable domain, rest sourced from reference TRBV27 and TRBJ1-4, is EAQVTQNPRYLITVTGKKLTVTCSQNMNHEYMSWYRQDPGLGLRQIYYSMNVEVTDKGDVPEGYKVSRKEKRNFPLILESPSPNQTSLYFCASRIGQGHEKLFFGSGTQLSVL.

CDR3 sequence: CASSFTQGANTEAFF. The CDR3 DNA is TGCGCCAGCAGCTTTACACAGGGCGCGAACACTGAAGCTTTCTTT. The genes are TRBV5-1 and TRBJ1-1, with TRBD1 as a possible D gene (6 bases). Trimming pared 2 bases from V and 1 base from J, leaving 12 bases between. This CDR3 contains 15 residues. Germline V lookup: CDR1 SGHRS, CDR2 YFSETQ.

The rearrangement uses TRBV7-2 and TRBJ2-5, with 9 bases that match TRBD1. Unmatched junction bases numbered 8, after V lost 7 bases and J lost 5 bases. The CDR3 covers 14 residues. CDR1 SGHTA and CDR2 FQGNSA come from the germline V gene. The CDR3 loop reads CASNSGQGEETQYF. CDR3 nucleotide sequence: TGTGCCAGCAACTCGGGACAGGGTGAGGAGACCCAGTACTTC.

This chain joins TRBV7-2 and TRBJ1-6; D not resolved. V lost 1 base and J lost 2, with 12 bases in between. The CDR3 is 17 residues long. Germline-derived CDR1 and CDR2 are SGHTA and FQGNSA. The CDR3 sequence is CASSLVGLRTYNSPLHF. As DNA, the CDR3 is TGTGCCAGCAGCTTAGTTGGGCTTCGCACCTATAATTCACCCCTCCACTTT.

This sequence joins TRBV18 and TRBJ1-3; 10 bases are a match to TRBD1. The CDR3 is made up of 15 amino acids. V trimming: 6 bases; J trimming: 4 bases; junction bases outside the gene matches: 6. Germline CDR1 is KGHSH and CDR2 is LQKENI. This chain's CDR3 is CASSTGQGGGNTIYF. CDR3 DNA sequence: TGTGCCAGCTCTACCGGACAGGGGGGAGGAAACACCATATATTTT.

The genes are TRBV10-3 and TRBJ2-6; 13 bases match TRBD2. The CDR3 loop spans 17 amino acids. The ends lost 7 bases at V and 2 bases at J; junction bases unmatched: 5. Germline assignment: CDR1 ENHRY and CDR2 SYGVKD. The CDR3 here is CAITGTSGETGANVLTF. The DNA for the CDR3 is TGTGCCATCACTGGGACTAGCGGGGAAACTGGGGCCAACGTCCTGACTTTC.

This clone has only a few counts. The chain uses TRBV5-4 and TRBJ1-1; no clear D gene. This CDR3 has 14 residues. Germline loops: CDR1 SGHNT, CDR2 YYREEE (reference sequence). With 0 bases removed from V and 2 bases from J, the gap between germline ends came to 8 bases. The chain's CDR3 is CASSLDLTNTEAFF. Here the CDR3 DNA reads TGTGCCAGCAGCTTGGATCTAACCAACACTGAAGCTTTCTTT.

The chain has TRBV10-3 and TRBJ2-7, with 7 bases aligning to TRBD2. Germline CDR1 is ENHRY and CDR2 is SYGVKD. V gave up 0 bases and J gave up 5 bases; unmatched junction bases: 7. The CDR3 sequence is 15 residues long. The CDR3 spells CAISESRGDEDEQYF. The CDR3 bases are TGTGCCATCAGTGAGTCCCGGGGGGACGAGGACGAGCAGTACTTC.